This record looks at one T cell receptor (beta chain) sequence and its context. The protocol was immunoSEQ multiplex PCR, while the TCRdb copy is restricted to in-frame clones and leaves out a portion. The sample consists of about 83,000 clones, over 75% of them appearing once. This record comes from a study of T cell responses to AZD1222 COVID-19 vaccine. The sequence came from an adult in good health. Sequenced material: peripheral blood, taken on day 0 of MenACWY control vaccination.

The CDR3 spells CASSQGPLAGNTIYF. In nucleotides, the CDR3 is TGCGCCAGCAGCCAAGGCCCCTTGGCTGGAAACACCATATATTTT. V gene TRBV4-1 combines with J gene TRBJ1-3; D is ambiguous. CDR3 length equals 15 residues. Germline assignment: CDR1 MGHRA and CDR2 YSYEKL. V lost 1 base and J 2 bases, leaving 9 bases between the germline ends.